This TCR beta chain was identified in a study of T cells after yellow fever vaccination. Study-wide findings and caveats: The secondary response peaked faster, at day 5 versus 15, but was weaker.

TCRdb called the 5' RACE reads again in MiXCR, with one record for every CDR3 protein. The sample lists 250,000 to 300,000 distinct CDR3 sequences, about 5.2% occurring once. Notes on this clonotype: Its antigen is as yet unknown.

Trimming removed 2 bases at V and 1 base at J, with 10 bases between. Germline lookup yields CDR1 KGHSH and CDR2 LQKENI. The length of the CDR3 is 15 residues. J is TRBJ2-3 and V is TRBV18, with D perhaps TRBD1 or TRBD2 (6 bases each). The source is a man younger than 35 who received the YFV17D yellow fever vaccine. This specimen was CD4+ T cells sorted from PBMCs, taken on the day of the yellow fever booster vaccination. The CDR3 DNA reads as TGTGCCAGCTCACCAAGGGGGGACCGCACAGATACGCAGTATTTT. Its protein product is CASSPRGDRTDTQYF.